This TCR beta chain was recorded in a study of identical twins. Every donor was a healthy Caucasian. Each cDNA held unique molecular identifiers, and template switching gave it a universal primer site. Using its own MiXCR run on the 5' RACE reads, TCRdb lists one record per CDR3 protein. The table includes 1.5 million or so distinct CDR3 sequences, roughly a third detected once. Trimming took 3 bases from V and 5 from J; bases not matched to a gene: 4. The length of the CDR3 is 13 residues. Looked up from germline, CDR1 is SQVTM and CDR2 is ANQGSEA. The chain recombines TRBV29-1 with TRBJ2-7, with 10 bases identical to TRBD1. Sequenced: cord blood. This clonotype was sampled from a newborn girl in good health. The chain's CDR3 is CSVEGGQGNEQYF. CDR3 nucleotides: TGCAGCGTTGAGGGGGGACAGGGGAACGAGCAGTACTTC.